A selection of T cell receptor beta chains follows, all from one sample in a study of blood T cell repertoires in COVID-19. Generated by immunoSEQ multiplex PCR, the TCRdb table keeps only in-frame clones and is missing some. The table includes a few hundred thousand clones, about 85% detected once. Sequencing was carried out using peripheral blood. The receptors originated from a man in his 60s who had recovered from COVID-19. CDR3s include the opening cysteine and the closing phenylalanine or tryptophan. D genes are given only for firm matches. The listing skips clone size in some rows; elsewhere it reads once, few, many or a size class.

size,D,V,J,CDR3,DNA
-,TRBD2,TRBV6-5,TRBJ2-5,CASIPSGLGSTAQYF,TGTGCCAGCATCCCCTCGGGACTAGGGTCAACGGCCCAGTACTTC
-,-,TRBV6-1,TRBJ1-2,CASSEGFQGSQYGYTF,TGTGCCAGCAGTGAAGGGTTTCAGGGGAGTCAATATGGCTACACCTTC
once,-,TRBV6-1,TRBJ1-3,CASSEVPPGSGNTIYF,TGTGCCAGCAGTGAGGTCCCGCCAGGCTCTGGAAACACCATATATTTT
-,-,TRBV27,TRBJ2-7,CASSLERAGKTTYEQYF,TGTGCCAGCAGTTTAGAAAGGGCGGGTAAAACAACCTACGAGCAGTACTTC
-,-,TRBV6-5,TRBJ1-1,CASSRGLNTEAFF,TGTGCCAGCAGTCGGGGTCTTAACACTGAAGCTTTCTTT
-,TRBD2,TRBV11-1,TRBJ2-3,CASSPRRAGGRDTQYF,TGTGCCAGCAGCCCCCGTCGAGCGGGGGGGAGGGATACGCAGTATTTT
-,TRBD1,TRBV27,TRBJ2-7,CASSSFRDRGDEQYF,TGTGCCAGCAGTTCCTTCCGGGACAGGGGAGACGAGCAGTACTTC
-,-,TRBV19,TRBJ2-2,CASSINGFRGTGELFF,TGTGCCAGTAGTATTAATGGCTTCAGGGGAACCGGGGAGCTGTTTTTT
-,-,TRBV10-1,TRBJ2-7,CASSESTGVEQYF,TGCGCCAGCAGTGAGTCTACGGGGGTCGAGCAGTACTTC
-,TRBD1,TRBV19,TRBJ2-5,CASTPGTEETQYF,TGTGCCAGTACCCCCGGGACAGAAGAGACCCAGTACTTC
-,-,TRBV10-1,TRBJ2-3,CASNEPRDFSTDTQYF,TGCGCCAGCAATGAACCAAGGGACTTTAGCACAGATACGCAGTATTTT
-,-,TRBV6-4,TRBJ1-2,CASSTGKNYGYTF,TGTGCCAGCTCGACGGGAAAAAACTATGGCTACACCTTC
-,TRBD2,TRBV6-4,TRBJ2-3,CASSASGGAEDTQYF,TGTGCCAGCAGCGCTAGCGGGGGGGCCGAAGATACGCAGTATTTT
-,-,TRBV15,TRBJ1-1,CATSKNRVRDSEAFF,TGTGCCACCAGCAAAAACAGGGTTAGAGACTCCGAAGCTTTCTTT
-,TRBD1,TRBV5-1,TRBJ1-5,CASSLGTGGSNQPQHF,TGCGCCAGCAGCTTGGGGACAGGGGGTAGCAATCAGCCCCAGCATTTT
-,TRBD1,TRBV6-2/TRBV6-3,TRBJ1-3,CASSRYDRDVNTIYF,TGTGCCAGCAGCCGATATGACAGGGACGTCAACACCATATATTTT
-,-,TRBV18,TRBJ1-5,CASSGQNSNQPQHF,TGTGCCAGCTCAGGACAAAATAGCAATCAGCCCCAGCATTTT
-,TRBD1,TRBV11-2,TRBJ1-4,CASSRVTGRGEKLFF,TGTGCCAGCAGTCGTGTGACAGGGAGAGGTGAAAAACTGTTTTTT
few,-,TRBV18,TRBJ1-4,CASSKQGGEKLFF,TGTGCCAGCTCAAAACAGGGTGGAGAAAAACTGTTTTTT
-,TRBD2,TRBV4-2,TRBJ2-6,CASSQRASGGISGANVLTF,TGTGCCAGCAGCCAAAGGGCTAGCGGGGGAATCTCTGGGGCCAACGTCCTGACTTTC
-,-,TRBV5-1,TRBJ1-2,CASSLEQLYGYTF,TGCGCCAGCAGCTTGGAACAGTTATATGGCTACACCTTC
-,TRBD1,TRBV5-1,TRBJ2-1,CASSPGTGGEYNEQFF,TGCGCCAGCAGCCCCGGGACAGGGGGAGAATACAATGAGCAGTTCTTC
-,TRBD1,TRBV7-6,TRBJ1-4,CASSRTGINEKLFF,TGTGCCAGCAGCAGGACAGGGATTAATGAAAAACTGTTTTTT
-,-,TRBV3-1/TRBV3-2,TRBJ1-2,CASSQERSHYGYTF,TGTGCCAGCAGCCAAGAAAGGAGTCACTATGGCTACACCTTC
-,-,TRBV6-2/TRBV6-3,TRBJ2-4,CASSYRGLEPSLDKNIQYF,TGTGCCAGCAGTTATCGGGGACTCGAGCCGTCTTTGGACAAAAACATTCAGTACTTC
once,TRBD1,TRBV2,TRBJ1-6,CASDDRVSPLHF,TGTGCCAGCGACGACAGGGTTTCACCCCTCCACTTT
-,-,TRBV6-5,TRBJ1-4,CASSLRVEKLFF,TGTGCCAGCAGTCTCAGGGTCGAAAAACTGTTTTTT
-,-,TRBV4-1,TRBJ2-3,CASSLGTPLTDTQYF,TGCGCCAGCAGCCTCGGTACCCCCCTCACAGATACGCAGTATTTT
-,TRBD2,TRBV10-3,TRBJ2-3,CAISGLAGGADTQYF,TGTGCCATCAGTGGACTAGCGGGGGGTGCAGATACGCAGTATTTT
-,-,TRBV9,TRBJ2-2,CASSVGAASGELFF,TGTGCCAGCAGCGTAGGAGCGGCGAGCGGGGAGCTGTTTTTT
-,TRBD1,TRBV11-2,TRBJ2-7,CASSSAGQGVREQYF,TGTGCCAGCAGCTCCGCTGGACAGGGGGTTCGCGAGCAGTACTTC
-,TRBD2,TRBV7-9,TRBJ2-5,CASSLVGTSNAIGTQYF,TGTGCCAGCAGCTTAGTAGGGACTAGCAATGCCATTGGGACCCAGTACTTC
-,TRBD2,TRBV6-2/TRBV6-3,TRBJ2-1,CASSYAQRGGRENEQFF,TGTGCCAGCAGTTACGCCCAGCGGGGGGGCAGGGAAAATGAGCAGTTCTTC
once,TRBD1,TRBV15,TRBJ2-1,CATSRENRGRFNEQFF,TGTGCCACCAGCAGGGAGAACAGGGGTCGGTTCAATGAGCAGTTCTTC
-,-,TRBV5-1,TRBJ2-3,CASSLGGEGVSTDTQYF,TGCGCCAGCAGCTTGGGGGGAGAGGGTGTCAGCACAGATACGCAGTATTTT
-,-,TRBV6-6,TRBJ2-5,CASSQGLSGTQYF,TGTGCCAGCAGCCAGGGTCTTAGCGGGACCCAGTACTTC
-,TRBD1,TRBV18,TRBJ2-7,CASSPLDREGEQYF,TGTGCCAGCTCACCATTGGACAGGGAAGGGGAGCAGTACTTC
few,TRBD1,TRBV9,TRBJ2-3,CASSAGQATTTDTQYF,TGTGCCAGCAGCGCAGGACAGGCGACTACCACAGATACGCAGTATTTT
-,-,TRBV21-1,TRBJ1-5,CASSKGDRGPQPQHF,TGTGCCAGCAGCAAAGGGGACAGGGGGCCTCAGCCCCAGCATTTT
-,-,TRBV9,TRBJ1-1,CASSVVSQPGSTEAFF,TGTGCCAGCAGCGTAGTAAGTCAGCCGGGTTCCACTGAAGCTTTCTTT
-,-,TRBV3-1/TRBV3-2,TRBJ1-1,CASSRGPGTEAFF,TGTGCCAGCAGCCGGGGCCCGGGTACTGAAGCTTTCTTT
-,TRBD1,TRBV18,TRBJ2-5,CASSTRDRGEETQYF,TGTGCCAGCTCAACGAGGGACAGGGGTGAAGAGACCCAGTACTTC
-,TRBD2,TRBV7-3,TRBJ2-3,CASSADSLAGGSSTDTQYF,TGTGCCAGCAGCGCAGATTCACTAGCGGGGGGTTCTAGCACAGATACGCAGTATTTT
-,-,TRBV7-9,TRBJ1-1,CASSPPAGDRFGEAFF,TGTGCCAGCAGCCCCCCGGCCGGGGATAGATTCGGTGAAGCTTTCTTT
-,-,TRBV6-5,TRBJ1-2,CASSYSIAGPWYTF,TGTGCCAGCAGTTACTCGATCGCGGGGCCCTGGTACACCTTC
-,-,TRBV7-9,TRBJ1-6,CASSLTTGSTPLHF,TGTGCCAGCAGCTTAACCACAGGGTCGACACCCCTCCACTTT
-,-,TRBV11-2,TRBJ2-5,CASSLEGLQETQYF,TGTGCCAGCAGCTTAGAGGGGCTACAAGAGACCCAGTACTTC
-,-,TRBV5-4,TRBJ2-2,CASSLMAGTGELFF,TGTGCCAGCAGCTTAATGGCCGGGACCGGGGAGCTGTTTTTT
-,-,TRBV13,TRBJ2-7,CASSPSRAYEQYF,TGTGCCAGCAGCCCCTCGAGAGCCTACGAGCAGTACTTC
-,TRBD1,TRBV27,TRBJ1-1,CASSGQAGRTEAFF,TGTGCCAGCAGCGGACAGGCCGGTAGGACTGAAGCTTTCTTT
-,-,TRBV2,TRBJ1-2,CATQGLRGYTF,TGTGCCACCCAGGGATTGCGGGGCTACACCTTC
-,-,TRBV5-4,TRBJ1-2,CASSLLQSEYGYTF,TGTGCCAGCAGCTTGCTGCAGTCCGAATATGGCTACACCTTC